This T cell receptor (beta chain) was identified during a study of T cell repertoires in cytomegalovirus infection. For the study at large: Public TCR beta signature analysis indicated the presence of both CMV infection and matching HLA type.

This clonotype was detected many times. Its antigen remains unidentified. From the reads, TCRdb called clonotypes with MiXCR, one entry per CDR3 protein. The table lists around 450,000 distinct CDR3 sequences, around 10% of them singletons. Findings and caveats of the study: Dominant in the ex vivo response were TCR beta clonotypes restricted by HLA-C and specific for CMV. Using cumulative public TCR beta family frequency, the authors identified those who carried CMV together with the relevant HLA.

The TCR comes from a human donor in good health (CMV status not recorded). Some clones in this sample may be carry-over from other donors' samples. Sequenced input: PBMCs.

Written as DNA, the CDR3 is TGTGCCACCAGTGAGGGCAGTTACAATGAGCAGTTCTTC. Protein product: CATSEGSYNEQFF. The chain combines TRBV24-1 with TRBJ2-1; D unresolved. The germline V and J ends were trimmed by 4 bases and 4 bases, with 7 bases remaining between them. Germline V lookup: CDR1 KGHDR, CDR2 SFDVKD. The CDR3 is made up of 13 amino acids.